What follows are 18 T cell receptor beta chains derived from one specimen sequenced in a study of T cells in Graves' hyperthyroidism and ophthalmopathy. The investigators amplified TCR beta CDR3 regions from RNA transcripts. First-round RT-PCR targeting the TCR CDR3 was performed with the HTBI primer set. TCRdb re-analysed the multiplex PCR reads in MiXCR, keeping a single row per CDR3 protein. The repertoire holds hundreds of thousands of distinct CDR3 sequences, with roughly 16% as singletons. Sequencing input: blood. Receptor source: a woman in her 30s with Graves' hyperthyroidism.

The rearrangement joins TRBV18 to TRBJ2-5, with TRBD1 as a possible D gene (6 bases). Trimming left V 3 bases short and J 5 bases short, with 13 bases between. The CDR3 covers 14 residues. CDR1 KGHSH and CDR2 LQKENI come from the germline V gene. The CDR3 coding sequence is TGTGCCAGCTCACCTTATGAGGGGGAGGAGACCCAGTACTTC. Its translation is CASSPYEGEETQYF.

This clonotype turned up a few times. The genes are TRBV2 and TRBJ2-3; 9 nucleotides align to TRBD2. This CDR3 region has 17 residues. V was clipped by 8 bases and J by 2 bases; unmatched bases: 14. Germline V gene sequence: CDR1 SNHLY, CDR2 FYNNEI. CDR3 nucleotide sequence: TGTGCCAGCGGGGCATCCCGATTAGCGGGAGACACAGATACGCAGTATTTT. Protein product: CASGASRLAGDTDTQYF.

The chain links TRBV7-9 to TRBJ1-1, with no clear D. Deletions cut 1 base from V and 6 bases from J, with 6 bases between. Germline V gives CDR1 SEHNR, CDR2 FQNEAQ (reference sequence). This CDR3 contains 12 residues. The CDR3 region has the DNA TGTGCCAGCAGCTTAGGAAAGGCTGAAGCTTTCTTT. Translation: CASSLGKAEAFF.

This clonotype was detected a few times. This chain joins TRBV30 and TRBJ2-2, with 7 bases that match TRBD1. The length of the CDR3 is 16 residues. After removal of 5 bases from V and 5 bases from J, the junction contained 14 bases not matched to a gene. Germline lookup yields CDR1 GTSNPN and CDR2 SVGIG (reference sequence). CDR3 sequence reads: CAWEPTDRASTGELFF. In nucleotides, the CDR3 is TGTGCCTGGGAACCCACAGACAGGGCCTCAACCGGGGAGCTGTTTTTT.

V gene TRBV6-1 combines with J gene TRBJ1-5, with TRBD1 matching 9 bases. Germline-derived CDR1 and CDR2 are MNHNS and SASEGT. CDR3 length equals 20 residues. V gave up 0 bases and J gave up 6 bases; unmatched junction bases: 18. The chain's CDR3 is CASSEAWVGQGRAPRQPQHF. In nucleotides, the CDR3 is TGTGCCAGCAGTGAAGCGTGGGTGGGACAGGGTAGGGCCCCACGTCAGCCCCAGCATTTT.

This chain uses TRBV5-6 with TRBJ2-7, with D possibly being TRBD2 (6 bases). Deletions cut 5 bases from V and 2 bases from J, with 11 bases between. Looked up from germline, CDR1 is SGHDT and CDR2 is YYEEEE. This CDR3 is 13 amino acids long. The CDR3 region is CASSRGVTYEQYF. The CDR3 DNA follows: TGTGCCAGCAGTCGCGGGGTTACCTACGAGCAGTACTTC.

This clonotype was observed many times. This chain connects TRBV11-2 to TRBJ2-7; 8 positions agree with TRBD1. CDR1 and CDR2 (germline): SGHAT, FQNNGV. The J segment lost 6 bases and the V segment lost 3 bases, leaving 1 base of the junction unmatched. CDR3 length equals 12 residues. CDR3 protein: CASSFGTGEQYF. The CDR3 DNA sequence: TGTGCCAGCAGCTTCGGGACAGGCGAGCAGTACTTC.

In its sample, this clonotype was seen a few times. The CDR3 nucleotides read TGTGCCAGCAGCCAAACAGGTTCCCAAGAGACCCAGTACTTC. The encoded protein is CASSQTGSQETQYF. The chain links TRBV4-2 to TRBJ2-5; possible D gene TRBD1, 5 bases. Deletions cut 2 bases from V and 1 base from J, with 8 bases between. The CDR3 extends over 14 amino acids. CDR1 LGHNA and CDR2 YNFKEQ come from the germline V gene.

This clonotype was detected a few times. The chain combines TRBV20-1 with TRBJ2-3; D is perhaps TRBD2 (5 bases). CDR3 length equals 15 residues. The germline V and J ends were trimmed by 4 bases and 2 bases, with 16 bases remaining between them. CDR1 and CDR2 (germline): DFQATT, SNEGSKA (reference sequence). The CDR3 loop is CSATDPRRDTDTQYF. As DNA, the CDR3 is TGCAGTGCTACAGATCCGCGTCGGGACACAGATACGCAGTATTTT.

This clonotype was detected many times. Written as DNA, the CDR3 is TGTGCCAGCAGTTCGCCGGGACTAGTAAGCCCATACTACGAGCAGTACTTC. It translates to CASSSPGLVSPYYEQYF. This chain connects TRBV28 to TRBJ2-7, with TRBD2 identical over 8 bases. Germline-derived CDR1 and CDR2 are MDHEN and SYDVKM. V was pared by 4 bases and J by 3 bases, with 14 bases of the junction left unmatched. CDR3 length equals 17 residues. Looking up the rest from reference TRBV28 and TRBJ2-7 gives the full variable domain: DVKVTQSSRYLVKRTGEKVFLECVQDMDHENMFWYRQDPGLGLRLIYFSYDVKMKEKGDIPEGYSVSREKKERFSLILESASTNQTSMYLCASSSPGLVSPYYEQYFGPGTRLTVT.

This clonotype has ten or more counts. The chain employs TRBV28 and TRBJ2-7; 8 bases match TRBD2. Germline CDR1 MDHEN, CDR2 SYDVKM. The CDR3 totals 19 residues. Trimming took 6 bases from V and 2 from J; bases not matched to a gene: 21. CDR3 DNA sequence: TGTGCCAGCAGCGACAGCAGGGGACGGAGAGTAGCGGGGCCCTACGAGCAGTACTTC. Translated, it gives CASSDSRGRRVAGPYEQYF.

The J gene is TRBJ1-1, the V gene TRBV28; a weak D match, TRBD1 (5 bases). There are 14 residues in the CDR3. The V and J ends lost 6 bases and 4 bases respectively, with 15 bases between them. In germline, CDR1 is MDHEN, CDR2 SYDVKM. The CDR3 sequence: CASSLRAYGTEAFF. The CDR3 nucleotides read TGTGCCAGCAGCCTCAGGGCTTACGGCACTGAAGCTTTCTTT.

In this sample, this clonotype turned up many times. The rearrangement joins TRBV12-3 or TRBV12-4 to TRBJ2-1, with D possibly being TRBD1 or TRBD2 (5 bases each). The CDR3 length is 14 residues. Between the trimmed V and J ends, which lost 8 bases and 9 bases, there was a span of 20 bases. The CDR3 DNA sequence: TGTGCCAGCGGGAATCGGGGCAGAGACGGTGAGCAGTTCTTC. The encoded protein is CASGNRGRDGEQFF.

There are many counts of this clonotype. The chain employs TRBV18 and TRBJ1-6; D remains unclear. The CDR3 spans 13 residues. Trimming took 0 bases from V and 9 from J, leaving 6 bases between them. Germline V gene data show CDR1 as KGHSH and CDR2 as LQKENI. This chain's CDR3 is CASSPPKGSPLHF. The CDR3 DNA sequence: TGTGCCAGCTCACCACCTAAGGGTTCACCCCTCCACTTT.

Comment on this clonotype: One junction end does not reproduce the germline sequence, and a read error may be involved. The chain has TRBV28 and TRBJ2-7, with 7 bases identical to TRBD1. This CDR3 contains 15 residues. Germline V lookup: CDR1 MDHEN, CDR2 SYDVKM. As DNA, the CDR3 is TGTGCCGGCAGTTTTAGGGGGCGGCGGTCCTACGAGCAGTACTTC. It is translated as CAGSFRGRRSYEQYF.

This clonotype has a count of ten or more. The chain joins TRBV28 to TRBJ2-7, with D possibly matching TRBD2 (5 bases). V lost 3 bases to trimming and J lost 6 bases, with 9 bases between them. CDR3 length: 12 amino acids. From germline, CDR1 is MDHEN and CDR2 SYDVKM. The CDR3: CASSFEGFEQYF. The CDR3 DNA sequence: TGTGCCAGCAGTTTCGAGGGTTTCGAGCAGTACTTC.

V usage is TRBV9 and J usage is TRBJ2-5, with unresolved D. The germline V gene encodes CDR1 SGDLS and CDR2 YYNGEE. The V gene lost 0 bases and the J gene lost 1 base, with 7 bases spanning the gap. The CDR3 runs 14 residues. In DNA, the CDR3 is TGTGCCAGCAGCGTAGAGGCAGCCCAAGAGACCCAGTACTTC. It translates to CASSVEAAQETQYF.

The V and J genes are TRBV7-9 and TRBJ2-7, with D maybe TRBD1 (5 bases). Germline-derived CDR1 and CDR2 are SEHNR and FQNEAQ (reference sequence). V lost 0 bases and J lost 2, with 11 bases in between. The CDR3 length is 15 residues. CDR3 DNA sequence: TGTGCCAGCAGCTTAGCGCTCGACAGTGCCTACGAGCAGTACTTC. Amino acid sequence: CASSLALDSAYEQYF.